These T cell receptor beta chains were read from a single sample in a study of T cells in Graves' hyperthyroidism and ophthalmopathy. Using its own MiXCR run on the multiplex PCR reads, TCRdb lists one record per CDR3 protein. Of around 400,000 distinct CDR3 sequences in the sample, 13% to 15% were seen once. The sample comprised blood. These receptors were collected from a woman in her sixties with Graves' ophthalmopathy. Both conserved end residues are part of each CDR3. D genes are given only for firm matches. Not every row has a clone size; where given, it reads once, few, many or a size class.

J gene,V gene,clone size,D gene,CDR3 DNA,CDR3 protein
TRBJ2-5,TRBV6-5,few,TRBD2,TGTGCCAGCAGCAGACTAGCGGGAGACGGGAAGACCCAGTACTTC,CASSRLAGDGKTQYF
TRBJ2-1,TRBV29-1,many,NA,TGCAGCCAATATAGTTTAAGCTCCTACAATGAGCAGTTCTTC,CSQYSLSSYNEQFF
TRBJ2-3,TRBV9,NA,NA,TGTGCCAGCAGCGGACGGAGCACGTTGAGCACAGATACGCAGTATTTT,CASSGRSTLSTDTQYF
TRBJ2-7,TRBV19,NA,TRBD1,TGTGCCAGTAGTCCAACGACAGGGCTTTCCTACGAGCAGTACTTC,CASSPTTGLSYEQYF
TRBJ2-3,TRBV27,NA,NA,TGTGCCAGCAGGACCTCGACCTGGACAGATACGCAGTATTTT,CASRTSTWTDTQYF
TRBJ2-5,TRBV5-1,few,NA,TGCGCCAGCAGCTTACAGGCTCAAGAGACCCAGTACTTC,CASSLQAQETQYF
TRBJ1-4,TRBV7-8,many,NA,TGTGCCAGCAGCCCTAGCGGGGCTTGGAGTGAAAAACTGTTTTTT,CASSPSGAWSEKLFF
TRBJ1-1,TRBV28,many,TRBD1,TGTGCCAGCCTTGGGTCCGGGACAGGGGATGACCGGAACACTGAAGCTTTCTTT,CASLGSGTGDDRNTEAFF
TRBJ1-2,TRBV12-3/TRBV12-4,few,TRBD1,TGTGCCAGCAGTTCAGGGTCAGGGGGAGGGGCTTTCTATGGCTACACCTTC,CASSSGSGGGAFYGYTF
TRBJ2-3,TRBV9,NA,TRBD2,TGTGCCAGCAGCGTCTGGGCGGGAGGGCCGACAGATACGCAGTATTTT,CASSVWAGGPTDTQYF
TRBJ2-3,TRBV5-5,many,TRBD2,TGTGCCAGCAGCACCCACGGGAGGGATACGCAGTATTTT,CASSTHGRDTQYF
TRBJ1-1,TRBV6-2/TRBV6-3,many,NA,TGTGCCAGCACTCCGACACGACTGAACACTGAAGCTTTCTTT,CASTPTRLNTEAFF
TRBJ2-3,TRBV20-1,many,TRBD2,TGCAGTGCTAGACCAACTAGCGGGAGGGCCGCAGATACGCAGTATTTT,CSARPTSGRAADTQYF
TRBJ2-6,TRBV19,NA,NA,TGTGCCAGTAGGAACACAGGGACTGGGGCCAACGTCCTGACTTTC,CASRNTGTGANVLTF
TRBJ2-3,TRBV4-1,many,TRBD2,TGCGCCAGCAGCCAAGAACTTGAAAGGCGGACTAGCGGCACAGATACGCAGTATTTT,CASSQELERRTSGTDTQYF
TRBJ2-7,TRBV3-1,many,NA,TGTGCCAGCAGCCAAGTCCCGGGGACCTCCTACGAGCAGTACTTC,CASSQVPGTSYEQYF
TRBJ2-3,TRBV15,NA,NA,TGTGCCACCAGCAGAGAGAACACAGATACGCAGTATTTT,CATSRENTDTQYF
TRBJ2-3,TRBV29-1,many,NA,TGCAGCGTTCGTGGGAGTACCCTTGGGAGCACAGATACGCAGTATTTT,CSVRGSTLGSTDTQYF